The 17 T cell receptor beta chains given below trace back to one sample, sequenced in a study of T cells in Graves' hyperthyroidism and ophthalmopathy. RNA transcripts gave rise to amplified TCR beta CDR3 regions. The primer set for the first-round RT-PCR of the TCR CDR3 was HTBI. TCRdb processed the multiplex PCR reads anew with MiXCR; each CDR3 protein has one entry. This table holds fewer than 850,000 distinct CDR3 sequences, roughly 17% found once. Source material: blood. Receptors originate from a man between 45 and 60 years old with Graves' hyperthyroidism.

This clonotype was observed a handful of times. CDR3 protein: CASSIGQLAGIYNEQFF. In DNA form, the CDR3 reads TGTGCCAGTAGTATCGGTCAGTTAGCGGGGATCTACAATGAGCAGTTCTTC. The chain recombines TRBV19 with TRBJ2-1; 8 bases fit TRBD2. V shed 3 bases, J shed 3 bases, and the junction held 10 bases outside the gene matches. The CDR3 totals 17 residues. The germline V gene has CDR1 LNHDA and CDR2 SQIVND (reference sequence).

The genes are TRBV27 and TRBJ2-1; TRBD1 matches 7 bases. V lost 1 base to trimming and J lost 1 base; unmatched junction nucleotides: 4. The length of the CDR3 is 16 residues. The germline V gene has CDR1 MNHEY and CDR2 SMNVEV (reference sequence). The CDR3 protein is CASSLWAGGSYNEQFF. The DNA of the CDR3 is TGTGCCAGCAGTTTATGGGCAGGGGGATCCTACAATGAGCAGTTCTTC.

This clonotype was recorded at least ten times. This sequence joins TRBV28 and TRBJ2-7; no firm D call. Looked up from germline, CDR1 is MDHEN and CDR2 is SYDVKM. Trimming took off 7 bases at V and 3 bases at J, with 16 bases between the two ends. The CDR3 consists of 14 residues. The CDR3 loop is CASISGTPDYEQYF. The CDR3 DNA reads TGTGCCAGCATCTCAGGCACGCCAGACTACGAGCAGTACTTC.

CDR3 sequence reads: CASSYSADSNEQFF. DNA for the CDR3: TGTGCCAGCAGTTACTCAGCGGACAGCAATGAGCAGTTCTTC. The chain couples TRBV6-2 or TRBV6-3 to TRBJ2-1; D is possibly TRBD1 (6 bases). V was clipped by 0 bases and J by 6 bases, with 9 bases between them. The CDR3 consists of 14 residues. Looked up from germline, CDR1 is MNHEY and CDR2 is SVGEGT.

The V call is TRBV9, the J call TRBJ2-1, with TRBD1 matching over 7 bases. The germline V gene encodes CDR1 SGDLS and CDR2 YYNGEE. With 0 bases clipped from V and 4 bases from J, the junction kept 7 bases outside the gene matches. The CDR3 totals 16 residues. The CDR3 region is CASSVGVDRSYNEQFF. The CDR3 DNA sequence: TGTGCCAGCAGCGTAGGGGTGGACAGGTCTTACAATGAGCAGTTCTTC.

This clonotype was counted many times. The chain is built from TRBV10-3 and TRBJ1-1, with D possibly matching TRBD1 (6 bases). There are 14 residues in the CDR3. CDR1 is ENHRY and CDR2 is SYGVKD in the germline V gene. Trimming took off 11 bases at V and 1 base at J, with 17 bases between the two ends. This chain's CDR3 is CASKGGEENTEAFF. In nucleotides, the CDR3 is TGTGCCTCCAAGGGGGGGGAGGAGAACACTGAAGCTTTCTTT.

Notes on this clonotype: A much larger clonotype is one base distant, so this may be a read error. The V gene is TRBV30, the J gene TRBJ2-5; D may correspond to TRBD1 or TRBD2 (5 bases each). In germline, CDR1 is GTSNPN, CDR2 SVGIG (reference sequence). The V and J ends lost 2 bases and 0 bases respectively, with 13 bases between them. This CDR3 region has 15 residues. For the CDR3, the DNA is TGTGCCTGGAGTCAAATGGGACCATACCAAGAGACCCAGTACTTC. Its translation: CAWSQMGPYQETQYF.

This clonotype has just a few counts. DNA for the CDR3: TGTGCCAGCGAGCCAGGACAAGAGACCCAGTACTTC. This translates into CASEPGQETQYF. V and J are TRBV2 and TRBJ2-5, with D unresolved. This CDR3 has 12 residues. Per germline, CDR1 SNHLY and CDR2 FYNNEI. V was trimmed by 8 bases and J by 2 bases, leaving 9 bases between them.

In its sample, this clonotype was seen a few times. This chain connects TRBV29-1 to TRBJ2-7; 7 bases agree with TRBD1. The V segment lost 2 bases and the J segment 6 bases; nucleotides outside the gene matches: 4. CDR1 and CDR2 from the germline V gene are SQVTM and ANQGSEA. There are 12 residues in the CDR3. CDR3 residues: CSVELTGREQYF. CDR3 DNA sequence: TGCAGCGTTGAATTGACAGGGCGCGAGCAGTACTTC.

This clonotype was counted a few times. The chain recombines TRBV10-3 with TRBJ2-2, with D hard to call. The germline V gene encodes CDR1 ENHRY and CDR2 SYGVKD. The V end lost 2 bases, the J end lost 5 bases, and 21 bases lay between the germline ends. The CDR3 totals 18 residues. The CDR3 is CAISEPTPPHDGTGELFF. In DNA form, the CDR3 reads TGTGCCATCAGTGAGCCTACCCCCCCACACGACGGGACCGGGGAGCTGTTTTTT.

This clonotype was seen more than once but under ten times. For the CDR3, the DNA is TGCAGTGCTAGACTTTCCGGGACAGGGAGTTCACCCCTCCACTTT. Protein sequence: CSARLSGTGSSPLHF. The chain links TRBV20-1 to TRBJ1-6; 9 nucleotides match TRBD1. V lost 2 bases, J lost 9 bases, and 8 bases stayed unmatched. CDR1 is DFQATT and CDR2 is SNEGSKA in the germline V gene (reference sequence). The CDR3 loop spans 15 amino acids.

This clonotype appeared a few times. The gene calls are TRBV12-3 or TRBV12-4 and TRBJ2-1, with TRBD2 matching 11 bases. Trimming took 7 bases from V and 6 from J; bases not matched to a gene: 8. The CDR3 spans 15 residues. The CDR3 loop is CASNPGTSGTNEQFF. CDR3 sequence (DNA): TGTGCCAGCAACCCCGGGACTAGCGGAACCAATGAGCAGTTCTTC.

As concerns this clonotype: With a much larger clone just one base away, this may be a read error. The V gene is TRBV9, the J gene TRBJ2-1; perhaps TRBD1 as D (6 bases). The CDR3 has 11 amino acids. Germline-derived CDR1 and CDR2 are SGDLS and YYNGEE. CDR3 sequence: CVSSVGGEQFF. The CDR3 DNA sequence: TGTGTCAGCAGCGTAGGGGGTGAGCAGTTCTTC.

In its sample, this clonotype was seen many times. The V gene is TRBV29-1, the J gene TRBJ2-1; 9 bases are shared with TRBD2. In germline, CDR1 is SQVTM, CDR2 ANQGSEA. V was pared by 7 bases and J by 8 bases, with 12 bases of the junction left unmatched. There are 14 residues in the CDR3. CDR3 bases: TGCAGCGCCGGCGGCGGGAGGGCCACCGATGAGCAGTTCTTC. This encodes CSAGGGRATDEQFF.

The V and J genes are TRBV18 and TRBJ1-4, with 9 nucleotides matching TRBD1. This CDR3 has 16 residues. Germline V gene sequence: CDR1 KGHSH, CDR2 LQKENI. V lost 3 bases and J lost 2; bases outside the gene matches: 4. DNA for the CDR3: TGTGCCAGCTCACCGAGGACAGGGGACACTAATGAAAAACTGTTTTTT. Translated: CASSPRTGDTNEKLFF.

In this sample, this clonotype turned up many times. CDR3 in DNA: TGTGCCAAGGGGGGCTACGAGCAGTACTTC. As protein: CAKGGYEQYF. The chain employs TRBV10-3 and TRBJ2-7; tentatively, D is TRBD1 or TRBD2 (6 bases each). Trimming removed 10 bases at V and 3 bases at J, with 7 bases between. The CDR3 contains 10 residues. Germline V gene sequence: CDR1 ENHRY, CDR2 SYGVKD.

On this clonotype: A read error may be the cause here, since a much bigger clone is one base away. This rearrangement joins TRBV28 to TRBJ2-7; unclear D gene. The germline CDR1 and CDR2 sequences are MDHEN and SYDVKM. This CDR3 is built from 13 residues. V lost 5 bases to trimming and J lost 6 bases, with 14 bases between them. CDR3 DNA sequence: TGTGCCAGCAGTGTTACCCCCAGTAGCGAGCAGTACTTC. Amino acids: CASSVTPSSEQYF.